The following is a TCR beta chain sequence with its context. The data were obtained in a study of Ad26.COV2.S vaccination and SARS-CoV-2 variants. TCRdb's copy holds only in-frame clones and misses some; the assay was immunoSEQ multiplex PCR. The sample carries about 400,000 clones, around 82% recorded once. Germline CDR1 is MNHEY and CDR2 is SVGAGI. The CDR3 runs to 14 residues. Trimming cost V 6 bases and J 9 bases; bases outside gene matches: 10. Treatment described: around 19 received Ad26.COV2.S at low or high dose, single or two shots; five or six received placebo; per-sample allocation not given. All samples were drawn on day 63, counting from the first vaccine or placebo injection.

This receptor was taken from a person aged 18 to 59 who received the Ad26.COV2.S COVID-19 vaccine or a placebo. The chain recombines TRBV6-5 with TRBJ2-1; TRBD1 agrees at 8 bases. Sequencing used peripheral blood, obtained in a trial of Ad26.COV2.S vaccine versus placebo. The CDR3 sequence: CASSLTGVRGEQFF. CDR3 DNA: TGTGCCAGCAGCTTGACAGGGGTTAGGGGTGAGCAGTTCTTC.